This entry is about one TCR beta chain. Likely a read error: the CDR3 ends without its conserved phenylalanine or tryptophan. The limits of the CDR3 on the DNA are not certain, so only TCRdb's listed CDR3 is given. The entry originates in a study of blood T cell repertoires in COVID-19. Study context: Researchers got acute and convalescent COVID-19 samples from the United States, Italy and Spain. Sample material is recorded as cDNA or gDNA derived from T cells, B-cell-depleted T cells, or PBMCs.

The length of the CDR3 is 13 amino acids, counting both ends. The germline gives CDR1 MNHEY, CDR2 SVGAGI. Study processing details: For nucleated cells, counts were estimated from reference gene primer amplification. Assay used: immunoSEQ multiplex PCR; TCRdb lists only in-frame clones, some missing. V, J and clone size are those of that table, while D and trimming were read from the DNA. The repertoire holds 30,000 or so clones, with 83% as singletons. Sequenced sample: peripheral blood. The chain joins TRBV6-5 to TRBJ1-6; the table's D call, TRBD1, has no DNA check behind it. The TCR sequence derives from a man aged 50 to 60 with acute or convalescent COVID-19. Here the CDR3 reads CASSPSRDRVAGL.